The 3 T cell receptor beta chains listed next were all sequenced from one sample in a study of cytomegalovirus exposure and HLA in healthy donors. The PCR had 60 Vbeta and 13 Jbeta primers. Produced via immunoSEQ multiplex PCR; TCRdb's table is partial and in-frame only. The data hold about 190,000 clones, with approximately 78% observed a single time. Sequencing input: PBMCs. These receptors all stem from a male donor in good health and CMV-seronegative.

This chain uses TRBV5-1 with TRBJ2-3; D is perhaps TRBD2 (5 bases). Deletions cut 1 base from V and 6 bases from J, with 18 bases between. CDR3 length equals 16 residues. From germline, CDR1 is SGHRS and CDR2 YFSETQ. The CDR3 coding sequence is TGCGCCAGCAGCTTGATGGGAGACGATAGTTGGGATACGCAGTATTTT. It is translated as CASSLMGDDSWDTQYF.

The rearrangement uses TRBV9 and TRBJ1-4; 7 bases match TRBD1. The CDR3 spans 15 residues. CDR1 is SGDLS and CDR2 is YYNGEE in the germline V gene. V trimming: 4 bases; J trimming: 4 bases; junction bases outside the gene matches: 7. For the CDR3, the DNA is TGTGCCAGCAGCCCGGGGACAGCTGATAATGAAAAACTGTTTTTT. Translated, it gives CASSPGTADNEKLFF.

This clone has only one observation. The chain combines TRBV7-2 with TRBJ1-2; D is possibly TRBD1 (6 bases). The CDR3 is 13 residues long. Trimming removed 2 bases at V and 11 bases at J, with 15 bases between. CDR1 SGHTA and CDR2 FQGNSA come from the germline V gene. The CDR3 DNA reads TGTGCCAGCAGCTTACCGAGCACAGGGTGGTACACCTTC. The encoded protein is CASSLPSTGWYTF.